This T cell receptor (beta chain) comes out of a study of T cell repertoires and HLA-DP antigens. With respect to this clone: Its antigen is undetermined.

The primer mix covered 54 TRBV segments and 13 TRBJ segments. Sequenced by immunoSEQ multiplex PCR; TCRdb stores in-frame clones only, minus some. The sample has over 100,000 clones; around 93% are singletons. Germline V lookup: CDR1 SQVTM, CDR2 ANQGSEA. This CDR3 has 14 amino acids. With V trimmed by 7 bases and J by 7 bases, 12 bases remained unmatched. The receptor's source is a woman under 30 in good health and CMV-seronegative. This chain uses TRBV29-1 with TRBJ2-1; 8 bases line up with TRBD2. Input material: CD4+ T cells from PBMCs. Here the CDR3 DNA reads TGCAGCGGTAACCCGGGGGGGGAACGGAATGAGCAGTTCTTC. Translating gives CSGNPGGERNEQFF.